This T cell receptor (beta chain) emerged from a study of T cell responses to AZD1222 COVID-19 vaccine. Turning to the study itself: The analysis combined second doses at about 4 or about 12 weeks. Findings of the study overall: The study found vaccine-associated CD4 TCRs spanning spike, dominant at 160-218 and 743-854. The donor group comprised mostly white British people and more females; the analysis possibly underestimated clonal diversity. None of the repertoires were sampled until the peak T cell response had passed.

With regard to this clone: Its antigen is not known.

This CDR3 is 17 amino acids long. Trimming removed 0 bases from V and 6 bases from J, with 19 bases in between. Per germline, CDR1 LNHNV and CDR2 YYDKDF (reference sequence). Clones were read by immunoSEQ multiplex PCR, and TCRdb kept only the in-frame ones, dropping some. The repertoire holds around 130,000 clones, with 85% to 95% as singletons. This TCR came from an adult in good health. The chain joins TRBV15 to TRBJ2-3; tentatively, D is TRBD1 (6 bases). Sequencing used peripheral blood, obtained on day 0 of AZD1222 vaccination. CDR3 sequence reads: CATSRDSVTFQGDTQYF. The CDR3 region has the DNA TGTGCCACCAGCAGAGATAGCGTTACCTTCCAGGGGGATACGCAGTATTTT.